The clone carrying this TCR beta chain was counted between two and nine times. A mixed TRB-A/B primer pool amplified rearranged TRB by multiplex touch-down PCR. TCRdb processed the multiplex PCR reads anew with MiXCR; each CDR3 protein has one entry. The data contain about 3,100 distinct CDR3 sequences, about 32% of them seen just once; the ten biggest clones take up over 45%. The data were taken from a study of T cell repertoires in aging, cancer and after chemotherapy. With V trimmed by 6 bases and J by 1 base, 5 bases remained unmatched. Germline values: CDR1 MNHEY, CDR2 SMNVEV (reference sequence). The CDR3 contains 15 residues. The template was genomic DNA from peripheral blood, not RNA.

The V and J genes are TRBV27 and TRBJ2-3; 9 bases match TRBD2. Input material: blood. The clonotype originates from a human donor in good health. The chain's CDR3 is CASRPLAGGTDTQYF. CDR3 nucleotide sequence: TGTGCCAGCAGGCCACTAGCGGGCGGCACAGATACGCAGTATTTT.